These T cell receptor beta chains were read from a single sample in a study of metastatic and nonmetastatic thyroid tumors. Using MiXCR, TCRdb re-called clones from the PCR reads. The sample includes 40,000 to 50,000 clones, less than 5% of them seen just once. Sequencing was carried out using blood. Receptor source: a female donor with papillary thyroid cancer or a benign thyroid nodule (not recorded which). Some clones in this sample may be carry-over from other donors' samples. Each CDR3 is given with its conserved first and last residue. The D gene is left open where the match is weak. Clone size is given for some rows only: seen once, a few or many times, or a class if the clone is expanded.

d_call j_call clone_size v_call cdr3_nt cdr3_aa
- TRBJ2-1 many TRBV20-1 TGCAGTGCTAGAGATCGCCGGAAAGTAGCACCACTTAAAAGATCATACAATGAGCAGTTCTTC CSARDRRKVAPLKRSYNEQFF
TRBD1 TRBJ2-1 many TRBV6-1 TGTGCCAGCAGTTTTAACCGGGACAGGCAGTTCTTC CASSFNRDRQFF
- TRBJ1-1 many TRBV20-1 TGCAGTGCTAGCAGGAACACTGAAGCTTTCTTT CSASRNTEAFF
- TRBJ1-1 few TRBV6-2/TRBV6-3 TGTGCCAGCAGGGCAGGGGTCATGAACACTGAAGCTTTCTTT CASRAGVMNTEAFF
- TRBJ2-1 many TRBV4-1 TGCGCCAGCAGCCAAGCTGGAAATGAGCAGTTCTTC CASSQAGNEQFF
TRBD2 TRBJ2-5 few TRBV28 TGTGCCAGCAGCAAGTTAGCGGGAGGGCCAGAGACCCAGTACTTC CASSKLAGGPETQYF
- TRBJ2-7 - TRBV2 TGTGCCAGCAGCCCGACCTCCTACTATCAGTACTTC CASSPTSYYQYF
- TRBJ2-7 many TRBV7-2 TGTGCCAGCGGAAGGACAGCCTCCTCCTACGAGCAGTACTTC CASGRTASSYEQYF
- TRBJ1-3 few TRBV11-2 TGTGCCAGCAGCTTAAGCCTCGGAAACACCATATATTTT CASSLSLGNTIYF
- TRBJ2-7 few TRBV6-1 TGTGCCAGCAGGCGCCTGGGGGAGCAGTACTTC CASRRLGEQYF
TRBD1 TRBJ1-1 many TRBV29-1 TGCAGCGTGCGAGACAGGGGGTGGTTTGCGACTGAAGCTTTCTTT CSVRDRGWFATEAFF
- TRBJ2-5 many TRBV5-6 TGTGCCAGCAGCTTGGGAGGGATAGAGACCCAGTACTTC CASSLGGIETQYF
TRBD1 TRBJ1-2 few TRBV15 TGTGCCACCAGCAGCCCGAGGACAGGGAGATATGGCTACACCTTC CATSSPRTGRYGYTF
- TRBJ1-1 many TRBV3-1 TGTGCCAGCAGCCGAAAGCTGAACACTGAAGCTTTCTTT CASSRKLNTEAFF
- TRBJ2-1 many TRBV19 TGTGCCAGTAGTATCGAAGGGACAGAGGGGGGAAATGAGCAGTTCTTC CASSIEGTEGGNEQFF
- TRBJ1-1 many TRBV27 TGTGCCAGCAGTTTATCGGTTGCCGCGAACACTGAAGCTTTCTTT CASSLSVAANTEAFF
TRBD2 TRBJ2-3 many TRBV20-1 TGCAGTGCTAAGTCTAGCGGGAGGGCCACAGATACGCAGTATTTT CSAKSSGRATDTQYF
TRBD1 TRBJ2-7 few TRBV27 TGTGCCAGCAGTTCTAGTCGGGCAGGGGGCTACGAGCAGTACTTC CASSSSRAGGYEQYF
- TRBJ1-2 - TRBV20-1 TGCAGTGCTAGAGACGCTCTCTCCCAGAAGATTGAGGGCTACAACTTC CSARDALSQKIEGYNF
- TRBJ2-2 - TRBV27 TGTGCCAGCAGTTTAGGAGGGTCTCGTAGCACCGGGGAGCTGTTTTTT CASSLGGSRSTGELFF
- TRBJ1-1 few TRBV7-9 TGCGCCAGCATCTTAGATTCCGGGAGAACTGAAGCTTTCTTT CASILDSGRTEAFF
- TRBJ1-5 many TRBV29-1 TGCAGCGTTCAGTCAGGGGATGGGCAGCCCCAGCATTTT CSVQSGDGQPQHF
TRBD1 TRBJ2-1 many TRBV15 TGTGCCACCAGCAGCGAGGGACAGGGTTACAATGAGCAGTTCTTC CATSSEGQGYNEQFF
TRBD2 TRBJ2-6 many TRBV6-1 TGTGCCAGCAGTTACAAAGCGGGAGGACTCTCTGGGGCCAACGTCCTGACTTTC CASSYKAGGLSGANVLTF
TRBD2 TRBJ2-1 many TRBV20-1 TGCAGTGTTAGAGTGTTGGGAGCGGGGGACCACAATGAGCAGTTCTTC CSVRVLGAGDHNEQFF
TRBD1 TRBJ1-4 many TRBV27 TGTGCCAGCAGCCTTTTGGGTCCACAGGGGGCTAATGAAAAACTGTTTTTT CASSLLGPQGANEKLFF
- TRBJ2-1 many TRBV11-2 TGTGCCAGCAGTTCGAGGGCCACGGATGAGCAGTTCTTC CASSSRATDEQFF
- TRBJ1-1 - TRBV5-1 TGCGCCAGCAGCGTACTTTCCGTGGCAACGAACACTGAAGCTTTCTTT CASSVLSVATNTEAFF
- TRBJ2-7 many TRBV6-1 TGTGCCAGCAGTCCCTTTGGGGAACAGCAGTACTTC CASSPFGEQQYF